The entry that follows covers one T cell receptor (beta chain) sequence. Method: immunoSEQ multiplex PCR; TCRdb's copy keeps in-frame clones and lacks some. The sample includes some 42,000 clones, approximately 88% of them seen just once. This sample stems from a study of blood T cell repertoires in COVID-19. This CDR3 has 14 amino acids. CDR1 MNHNS and CDR2 SASEGT come from the germline V gene. V was trimmed by 1 base and J by 1 base, leaving 7 bases between them. Sequences were obtained from peripheral blood. This clonotype was sampled from a human donor in a cohort sampled during active COVID-19. This chain joins TRBV6-1 and TRBJ1-2, with no clear D. CDR3: CASSEVVINYGYTF. Here the CDR3 DNA reads TGTGCCAGCAGTGAAGTAGTAATTAACTATGGCTACACCTTC.